A single sample gave rise to the 13 T cell receptor beta chains below, sequenced in a study of blood T cell repertoires in COVID-19. Data came from immunoSEQ multiplex PCR; TCRdb stores just in-frame clones and leaves some out. The sample holds approximately 90,000 clones, about 83% seen once. Sequenced sample: peripheral blood. Receptors originate from a human donor in a cohort sampled during active COVID-19.

V and J are TRBV19 and TRBJ1-2; D is possibly TRBD1 (5 bases). CDR3 length: 12 amino acids. Germline lookup yields CDR1 LNHDA and CDR2 SQIVND (reference sequence). V dropped 8 bases and J dropped 5 bases, with 12 bases sitting between them. The CDR3 DNA sequence: TGTGCCAGTTCCGACCAGGGTTATGGCTACACCTTC. It yields the protein CASSDQGYGYTF.

This chain connects TRBV7-2 to TRBJ2-7; 8 nucleotides line up with TRBD1. The V gene's germline CDR1 is SGHTA and CDR2 FQGNSA. The CDR3 runs 14 residues. Germline trimming cut 5 bases from V and 6 bases from J; bases unmatched to any gene: 9. The CDR3 here is CASSPMADRGEQYF. In DNA form, the CDR3 reads TGTGCCAGCAGCCCGATGGCAGACAGGGGCGAGCAGTACTTC.

Here the CDR3 DNA reads TGTGCCACCAGGCCCACGTCTAGCGGGAAAGAGACCCAGTACTTC. Protein: CATRPTSSGKETQYF. This chain connects TRBV15 to TRBJ2-5, with TRBD2 identical over 9 bases. CDR1 and CDR2 from the germline V gene are LNHNV and YYDKDF (reference sequence). The CDR3 spans 15 residues. V gave up 6 bases and J gave up 3 bases; unmatched junction bases: 8.

The chain links TRBV3-1 (or the pseudogene TRBV3-2) to TRBJ1-5, with 7 bases lining up with TRBD1. Unmatched junction bases numbered 7, after V lost 4 bases and J lost 10 bases. CDR1 is LGHDT, CDR2 YNNKEL, per germline (reference sequence). This CDR3 has 13 residues. For the CDR3, the DNA is TGTGCCAGCAGCCTGCTCCAGGGGGGACCCCAGCATTTT. Its protein product is CASSLLQGGPQHF.

The chain has TRBV5-1 and TRBJ1-2; TRBD1 matches 7 bases. Unmatched junction bases numbered 17, after V lost 5 bases and J lost 10 bases. The CDR3 length is 15 residues. Germline CDR1 and CDR2: SGHRS and YFSETQ. As DNA, the CDR3 is TGCGCCAGCAGACCCACTCCCAACACAGGGGATAACTACACCTTC. Translating it yields CASRPTPNTGDNYTF.

The genes are TRBV20-1 and TRBJ2-2, with a possible D match to TRBD1 (6 bases). Deletions cut 3 bases from V and 8 bases from J, with 13 bases between. CDR1 and CDR2 from the germline V gene are DFQATT and SNEGSKA (reference sequence). This CDR3 has 13 residues. CDR3 DNA: TGCAGTGCTAGTTTGGCAGGGGTTGGGGAGCTGTTTTTT. Its translation is CSASLAGVGELFF.

The chain employs TRBV5-1 and TRBJ1-6, with D perhaps matching TRBD1 (6 bases). With 7 bases removed from V and 10 bases from J, the gap between germline ends came to 18 bases. Germline V gives CDR1 SGHRS, CDR2 YFSETQ. This CDR3 contains 14 residues. The CDR3 DNA follows: TGCGCCAGCTCACAGGAGGGGGGGTCGTCACCCCTCCACTTT. Encoded protein: CASSQEGGSSPLHF.

This clone was counted a few times. This chain uses TRBV7-9 with TRBJ2-1; perhaps TRBD2 as D (5 bases). This CDR3 is built from 15 residues. V shed 4 bases and J shed 8 bases, with 18 bases lying between them. Germline V gene sequence: CDR1 SEHNR, CDR2 FQNEAQ (reference sequence). The CDR3 nucleotides read TGTGCCAGCAGCTGGTCTTACCGACGGACTCATGAGCAGTTCTTC. As protein: CASSWSYRRTHEQFF.

This rearrangement joins TRBV5-4 to TRBJ1-6; the D gene is possibly TRBD1 (5 bases). Per germline, CDR1 SGHNT and CDR2 YYREEE (reference sequence). The CDR3 covers 16 residues. The V and J ends lost 0 bases and 6 bases respectively, with 13 bases between them. CDR3 coding DNA: TGTGCCAGCAGCTTGGTTGGCCGGGGGTTTAATTCACCCCTCCACTTT. Translation: CASSLVGRGFNSPLHF.

In this sample, this clone turned up once. This chain uses TRBV2 with TRBJ2-1, with 12 bases lining up with TRBD2. V lost 8 bases to trimming and J lost 8 bases; unmatched junction nucleotides: 7. CDR1 is SNHLY, CDR2 FYNNEI, per germline. The CDR3 loop spans 14 amino acids. CDR3 amino acids: CASLRGLAGDEQFF. The CDR3 nucleotides read TGTGCCAGCCTCAGGGGACTAGCGGGCGATGAGCAGTTCTTC.

CDR3 sequence reads: CAWWKRQGRETQYF. CDR3 DNA sequence: TGTGCCTGGTGGAAAAGACAGGGGCGAGAGACCCAGTACTTC. V usage is TRBV30 and J usage is TRBJ2-5; 8 nucleotides agree with TRBD1. CDR1 GTSNPN and CDR2 SVGIG come from the germline V gene (reference sequence). The V segment lost 5 bases and the J segment 4 bases; nucleotides outside the gene matches: 9. There are 14 residues in the CDR3.

V and J are TRBV9 and TRBJ2-1; 13 positions agree with TRBD2. Trimming removed 5 bases from V and 8 bases from J; junction bases left unmatched: 7. The CDR3 is made up of 15 amino acids. Germline V gene sequence: CDR1 SGDLS, CDR2 YYNGEE. In DNA form, the CDR3 reads TGTGCCAGCAGTCCGGGACTAGCGGGATACGATGAGCAGTTCTTC. Translated, it gives CASSPGLAGYDEQFF.

The V call is TRBV6-6, the J call TRBJ1-2; TRBD1 agrees at 10 bases. After removal of 5 bases from V and 8 bases from J, the junction contained 17 bases not matched to a gene. Looked up from germline, CDR1 is MNHNY and CDR2 is SVGAGI (reference sequence). The CDR3 loop spans 17 amino acids. The CDR3 sequence: CASSPKRPGQGTGGYTF. The CDR3 DNA reads as TGTGCCAGCAGTCCGAAACGCCCGGGACAGGGGACCGGGGGCTACACCTTC.